The 22 T cell receptor beta chains given below trace back to one sample, sequenced in a study of breast tumors, draining lymph nodes, adjacent tissues. TCRdb reprocessed the multiplex PCR reads via MiXCR and lists one record per CDR3 protein. This sample carries about 180,000 distinct CDR3 sequences, about 33% of them seen once, and the ten largest clones take roughly 4.3%. The lymph nodes were axillary draining lymph nodes from breast cancer patients. The sequenced material came from axillary lymph node tissue. These receptors were taken from a female donor with breast cancer. Some clones in this sample may be carry-over from other donors' samples.

Concerning this clonotype itself: A much larger clone sits a single nucleotide away, making a read error possible. The rearrangement uses TRBV6-5 and TRBJ2-2; weak D call: TRBD1 (5 bases). Germline CDR1 MNHEY, CDR2 SVGAGI. This CDR3 spans 14 amino acids. The V gene lost 7 bases and the J gene lost 5 bases, with 14 bases spanning the gap. Here the CDR3 reads CASKPLKGTGELFF. CDR3 in DNA: TGTGCCAGCAAGCCTCTCAAGGGGACCGGGGAGCTGTTTTTT.

This clonotype was counted ten times or more. The chain employs TRBV7-8 and TRBJ2-1; TRBD1 agrees at 10 bases. Trimming at V came to 4 bases and at J to 5 bases, leaving 5 bases not matched to a gene. The CDR3 length is 15 residues. Germline V gene data show CDR1 as SGHVS and CDR2 as FQNEAQ. This chain's CDR3 is CASSSWTGGNNEQFF. CDR3 bases: TGTGCCAGCAGCTCGTGGACAGGGGGAAACAATGAGCAGTTCTTC.

This clonotype has ten or more counts. This chain links TRBV11-3 with TRBJ2-6; D not resolved. The CDR3 is 15 residues long. V was pared by 5 bases and J by 0 bases, with 8 bases between. Looked up from germline, CDR1 is SGHNT and CDR2 is YENEEA. This CDR3 is CASSHFSSGANVLTF. CDR3 bases: TGTGCCAGCAGCCATTTCAGCTCTGGGGCCAACGTCCTGACTTTC.

This sequence joins TRBV6-1 and TRBJ2-7; 7 bases are a match to TRBD2. V lost 3 bases and J lost 4; bases outside the gene matches: 9. CDR1 and CDR2 from the germline V gene are MNHNS and SASEGT. CDR3 size: 15 residues. Here the CDR3 reads CASSDHGRYRYEQYF. The CDR3 bases are TGTGCCAGCAGTGACCACGGGAGGTATCGTTACGAGCAGTACTTC.

The CDR3 nucleotides are TGTGCCAGCAGTGATTCCAGCGGGGGTAACACCGGGGAGCTGTTTTTT. Translating it yields CASSDSSGGNTGELFF. This chain links TRBV25-1 with TRBJ2-2, with 8 bases identical to TRBD2. Germline trimming cut 3 bases from V and 2 bases from J; bases unmatched to any gene: 5. Germline lookup yields CDR1 MGHDK and CDR2 SYGVNS. CDR3 size: 16 residues.

This clonotype came up many times. The CDR3: CASSHSRQGKTQYF. As DNA, the CDR3 is TGCGCCAGCAGCCATTCACGGCAGGGAAAGACCCAGTACTTC. The rearrangement uses TRBV4-1 and TRBJ2-5; a possible D gene is TRBD1 (5 bases). Trimming left V 3 bases short and J 6 bases short, with 14 bases between. This CDR3 has 14 residues. Germline CDR1 is MGHRA and CDR2 is YSYEKL.

Ten or more counts support this clonotype. This chain uses TRBV19 with TRBJ1-2, with a possible D match to TRBD1 (5 bases). V lost 3 bases and J 0 bases, leaving 14 bases between the germline ends. CDR1 and CDR2 (germline): LNHDA, SQIVND (reference sequence). The CDR3 extends over 16 amino acids. CDR3 in DNA: TGTGCCAGTAGTATGGGGCAGGGACTAACTAACTATGGCTACACCTTC. This gives the protein CASSMGQGLTNYGYTF.

This clonotype was seen at least ten times. The chain combines TRBV12-3 or TRBV12-4 with TRBJ1-2; no reliable D call. Trimming removed 2 bases from V and 13 bases from J, with 11 bases in between. The CDR3 runs 11 residues. CDR3 sequence (DNA): TGTGCCAGCAGTTTAAAGGGCAGCGGCACCTTC. Protein: CASSLKGSGTF.

This clonotype appeared many times. The chain joins TRBV11-3 to TRBJ2-5; perhaps TRBD1 as D (5 bases). The V end lost 0 bases, the J end lost 4 bases, and 9 bases lay between the germline ends. CDR3 length: 14 amino acids. Per the germline V gene, CDR1 is SGHNT and CDR2 is YENEEA. The CDR3 DNA reads TGTGCCAGCAGCTTAGATGAAAGGGGAGAGACCCAGTACTTC. Its protein is CASSLDERGETQYF.

This clonotype has a count of ten or more. The chain combines TRBV6-6 with TRBJ1-2; 7 positions match TRBD1. This CDR3 has 14 amino acids. The germline CDR1 and CDR2 sequences are MNHNY and SVGAGI (reference sequence). Trimming took 0 bases from V and 6 from J; bases not matched to a gene: 4. The CDR3 nucleotides are TGTGCCAGCAGTTACTCGAGTGGGACAGATGGCTACACCTTC. This translates into CASSYSSGTDGYTF.

This clonotype was seen at least ten times. This could be a read error, since a much larger clone is one nucleotide away. The chain employs TRBV19 and TRBJ1-6; possibly TRBD1 for D (6 bases). Germline V gene sequence: CDR1 LNHDA, CDR2 SQIVND (reference sequence). V lost 7 bases to trimming and J lost 9 bases, with 16 bases between them. The CDR3 consists of 14 residues. CDR3 loop: CASTALGASSPLHF. In nucleotides, the CDR3 is TGTGCCAGTACCGCACTGGGGGCGTCTTCACCCCTCCACTTT.

This clonotype was observed once. A read error may be the cause here, since a much bigger clone is one base away. The rearrangement joins TRBV12-3 or TRBV12-4 to TRBJ1-3; D is possibly TRBD1 (6 bases). The CDR3 consists of 14 residues. Trimming removed 3 bases from V and 0 bases from J, with 6 bases in between. CDR3 sequence: CASSFRGSGNTIYF. The CDR3, as DNA: TGTGCCAGCAGTTTCAGGGGCTCTGGAAACACCATATATTTT.

This clonotype came up many times. This sequence joins TRBV2 and TRBJ1-3, with D possibly TRBD1 on 5 matching bases. Trimming removed 3 bases from V and 2 bases from J, with 29 bases in between. CDR1 and CDR2 from the germline V gene are SNHLY and FYNNEI. CDR3 length: 21 amino acids. Here the CDR3 reads CASSDLAVVFREAYPGNTIYF. CDR3 nucleotides: TGTGCCAGCAGTGACCTCGCGGTAGTTTTCAGGGAGGCTTATCCTGGAAACACCATATATTTT.

With respect to this clonotype: At one of its ends the junction is not consistent with the germline gene, which may arise from a read error. The rearrangement uses TRBV20-1 and TRBJ1-5; tentative D call: TRBD1 (6 bases). CDR1 is DFQATT and CDR2 is SNEGSKA in the germline V gene (reference sequence). The CDR3 is 11 amino acids. CDR3: CSALPRRGSPF. The CDR3 DNA follows: TGCAGTGCCCTCCCCCGGAGGGGGAGTCCTTTT.

In regard to this clonotype: One base away lies a much larger clone, so this may be a sequencing read error. J is TRBJ1-2 and V is TRBV7-9; D may be TRBD1 (5 bases). Germline V gene sequence: CDR1 SEHNR, CDR2 FQNEAQ (reference sequence). The CDR3 sequence is 15 residues long. CDR3 sequence (DNA): TGTGCCAGCAGCCCCGCTTACGGGGCCGGGGCGGGCTACCCCTTC. Translation gives CASSPAYGAGAGYPF.

There are many counts of this clonotype. The rearrangement joins TRBV9 to TRBJ1-2, with 7 bases that match TRBD1. Per the germline V gene, CDR1 is SGDLS and CDR2 is YYNGEE. The CDR3 length is 15 residues. Germline trimming cut 5 bases from V and 4 bases from J; bases unmatched to any gene: 11. This CDR3 is CASRQTGDLVYGYTF. CDR3 bases: TGTGCCAGCAGACAAACAGGGGATTTGGTCTATGGCTACACCTTC.

This clonotype was seen a few times. The chain recombines TRBV7-3 with TRBJ2-5; D is perhaps TRBD2 (6 bases). CDR3 length: 13 residues. Germline lookup yields CDR1 SGHTA and CDR2 FQGTGA. Trimming took off 2 bases at V and 5 bases at J, with 9 bases between the two ends. The CDR3 DNA reads as TGTGCCAGCAGCTTAGAGGCGGGGGAGACCCAGTACTTC. Residues: CASSLEAGETQYF.

The sample holds many counts of this clonotype. V gene TRBV12-3 or TRBV12-4 combines with J gene TRBJ1-3, with D possibly being TRBD1 (6 bases). V was clipped by 4 bases and J by 0 bases, with 7 bases between them. The CDR3 consists of 14 residues. The CDR3 protein is CASSWTVSGNTIYF. As DNA, the CDR3 is TGTGCCAGCAGTTGGACAGTCTCTGGAAACACCATATATTTT.

Worth noting for this clonotype: This may arise from a read error, as a much more abundant clone is one base away. The chain recombines TRBV19 with TRBJ2-1; no clear D gene. Germline V gives CDR1 LNHDA, CDR2 SQIVND (reference sequence). The CDR3 has 13 amino acids. The CDR3 bases are TGTGCCAGTAGTTTGAGCAGGTACAATGAGCAGTCCTTC. This codes for CASSLSRYNEQSF.

This clonotype has only a few counts. The CDR3 nucleotides read TGTGCCAGCAGTTTATCAGGGAGCGCAGGTCAGCCCCAGCATTTT. This gives the protein CASSLSGSAGQPQHF. This chain joins TRBV27 and TRBJ1-5; no firm D call. CDR1 and CDR2 from the germline V gene are MNHEY and SMNVEV (reference sequence). V was cut by 0 bases and J by 6 bases, with 12 bases left in between. The CDR3 runs 15 residues.

This clonotype came up many times. CDR3 residues: CAADRDLRRGGNTIYF. The CDR3 coding sequence is TGTGCCGCGGACAGGGATCTACGGAGGGGTGGAAACACCATATATTTT. The gene calls are TRBV7-9 and TRBJ1-3, with 8 bases fitting TRBD1. V lost 11 bases to trimming and J lost 3 bases; unmatched junction nucleotides: 15. The germline gives CDR1 SEHNR, CDR2 FQNEAQ (reference sequence). The CDR3 spans 16 residues.

This clonotype was counted ten times or more. The V and J genes are TRBV6-5 and TRBJ2-5; possibly TRBD1 for D (6 bases). V lost 5 bases and J lost 5, with 15 bases in between. The CDR3 extends over 14 amino acids. Per the germline V gene, CDR1 is MNHEY and CDR2 is SVGAGI. The DNA for the CDR3 is TGTGCCAGCAGTAATCACAGGGCGCGGGAGACCCAGTACTTC. Translation gives CASSNHRARETQYF.